This T cell receptor (beta chain) is from a study of blood T cell repertoires in COVID-19. Study summary: Both acute and convalescent COVID-19 samples were obtained from the United States, Italy and Spain. From T cells, B-cell-depleted T cells, or PBMCs came the material, which was cDNA or gDNA.

This clone was recorded at least ten times. Source study methods: Amplification with reference gene primers provided the estimates of nucleated cell counts. Sequencing used immunoSEQ multiplex PCR; TCRdb keeps in-frame clones, though not all of them. V and J calls and clone size are as listed in that table; D and trimming were resolved from the DNA. This table holds over 85,000 clones, about 79% found once. Sequencing was carried out using peripheral blood. The receptor was isolated from a woman older than 75 with active or convalescent COVID-19.

The CDR3 coding sequence is TGCGCCAGCAGCTTGGACAGCTCTGGAAACACCATATATTTT. Translated: CASSLDSSGNTIYF. The V and J genes are TRBV5-1 and TRBJ1-3; D is uncertain. V lost 0 bases and J lost 0, with 4 bases in between. This CDR3 is 14 amino acids long. The germline gives CDR1 SGHRS, CDR2 YFSETQ.